This is a list of T cell receptor beta chains from one sample in a study of T cell responses to AZD1222 COVID-19 vaccine. The table came from immunoSEQ multiplex PCR; TCRdb's copy has only in-frame clones and leaves some out. The sample lists approximately 120,000 clones; approximately 90% were seen once. This material consisted of peripheral blood, taken on day 0 of AZD1222 vaccination. The origin of the receptors is an adult in good health. Each CDR3 is given with its conserved first and last residue. The D gene is left open where the match is weak. Expanded clones are given a class, and other clones once, few, many or no size at all.

CDR3 length	V gene	clone size	D gene	J gene	CDR3 protein	CDR3 DNA
14	TRBV6-6	NA	NA	TRBJ2-3	CASSPGPRTDTQYF	TGTGCCAGCAGTCCTGGGCCCCGCACAGATACGCAGTATTTT
14	TRBV24-1	NA	NA	TRBJ2-1	CATSDQQGWNEQFF	TGTGCCACCAGTGATCAACAGGGTTGGAATGAGCAGTTCTTC
15	TRBV19	NA	NA	TRBJ1-1	CASSIRPEGNTEAFF	TGTGCCAGTAGTATAAGGCCGGAGGGGAACACTGAAGCTTTCTTT
17	TRBV9	NA	TRBD1	TRBJ1-2	CASSARRDRDHNYGYTF	TGTGCCAGCAGCGCCCGCCGGGACAGGGACCATAACTATGGCTACACCTTC
13	TRBV20-1	NA	NA	TRBJ1-1	CSASAGLDTEAFF	TGCAGTGCTAGTGCAGGGCTTGACACTGAAGCTTTCTTT
15	TRBV9	few	TRBD2	TRBJ2-7	CASSVLAGAHYEQYF	TGTGCCAGCAGCGTGCTAGCGGGGGCCCACTACGAGCAGTACTTC
13	TRBV7-2	NA	TRBD1	TRBJ1-1	CASSLGPGGEAFF	TGTGCCAGCAGCTTAGGACCAGGGGGTGAAGCTTTCTTT
15	TRBV28	NA	NA	TRBJ2-7	CASIPSGSPIYEQYF	TGTGCCAGCATCCCTTCCGGCAGTCCGATTTACGAGCAGTACTTC
14	TRBV15	once	TRBD1	TRBJ1-1	CATSSRTGAVLAFF	TGTGCCACCAGCAGTAGAACAGGGGCTGTCTTGGCTTTCTTT
14	TRBV19	NA	TRBD1	TRBJ1-1	CASESQGARTEAFF	TGTGCCAGTGAATCACAGGGGGCGCGAACTGAAGCTTTCTTT
14	TRBV28	NA	NA	TRBJ2-1	CASSWAGANNEQFF	TGTGCCAGCAGTTGGGCAGGGGCCAACAATGAGCAGTTCTTC
14	TRBV6-2/TRBV6-3	NA	NA	TRBJ2-7	CASSWGALVWEQYF	TGTGCCAGCAGTTGGGGGGCCCTTGTATGGGAGCAGTACTTC
14	TRBV19	NA	NA	TRBJ1-5	CASSGTGSNQPQHF	TGTGCCAGTTCCGGGACCGGTAGCAATCAGCCCCAGCATTTT
13	TRBV28	NA	NA	TRBJ1-6	CASSFRQDSPLHF	TGTGCCAGCAGTTTCCGACAAGACTCACCCCTCCACTTT
11	TRBV12-3/TRBV12-4	NA	NA	TRBJ2-4	CASTLNDIQYF	TGTGCCAGCACCCTTAACGACATTCAGTACTTC
15	TRBV7-9	NA	TRBD1	TRBJ2-7	CASSLSSGGRNEQYF	TGTGCCAGCAGCTTAAGTTCAGGGGGCAGGAACGAGCAGTACTTC
16	TRBV27	NA	TRBD1	TRBJ2-4	CASSFVGQGARNIQYF	TGTGCCAGCAGCTTCGTTGGACAGGGGGCTAGGAACATTCAGTACTTC
13	TRBV7-9	few	TRBD1	TRBJ2-7	CASRGQAGYEQYF	TGTGCCAGCAGGGGACAGGCGGGCTACGAGCAGTACTTC
15	TRBV18	NA	TRBD1	TRBJ2-2	CASSPDREGTGELFF	TGTGCCAGCTCGCCCGACAGGGAAGGGACCGGGGAGCTGTTTTTT
14	TRBV18	NA	NA	TRBJ1-5	CASSPGGGNQPQHF	TGTGCCAGCTCACCAGGAGGAGGCAATCAGCCCCAGCATTTT
15	TRBV7-2	NA	TRBD2	TRBJ2-7	CASSETSGTYYEQYF	TGTGCCAGCAGCGAAACTAGCGGGACTTACTACGAGCAGTACTTC
20	TRBV28	NA	TRBD2	TRBJ2-3	CASSSVGVRAGGPYTDTQYF	TGTGCCAGCAGTTCGGTGGGTGTCAGGGCGGGAGGACCATACACAGATACGCAGTATTTT
14	TRBV5-8	NA	NA	TRBJ1-1	CASGATWRNTEAFF	TGTGCCAGCGGGGCGACATGGAGGAACACTGAAGCTTTCTTT
14	TRBV6-5	NA	NA	TRBJ1-2	CASRAPTGFYGYTF	TGTGCCAGCAGAGCGCCCACAGGCTTCTATGGCTACACCTTC
13	TRBV18	NA	NA	TRBJ1-4	CASSRTENEKLFF	TGTGCCAGCTCGCGGACTGAGAATGAAAAACTGTTTTTT
13	TRBV11-2	NA	TRBD2	TRBJ2-7	CASTTGGPSEQYF	TGTGCCAGCACCACGGGGGGACCAAGTGAGCAGTACTTC
16	TRBV28	NA	NA	TRBJ1-1	CASSLLSAGKNTEAFF	TGTGCCAGCAGTTTATTATCGGCAGGAAAGAACACTGAAGCTTTCTTT
12	TRBV2	NA	NA	TRBJ2-2	CASIRGTGELFF	TGTGCCAGCATCAGGGGCACCGGGGAGCTGTTTTTT
15	TRBV7-3	NA	TRBD2	TRBJ2-5	CASSGSSSGRETQYF	TGTGCCAGCAGCGGATCATCTAGCGGGAGAGAGACCCAGTACTTC
15	TRBV6-2/TRBV6-3	NA	TRBD2	TRBJ2-1	CASSYEASGYNEQFF	TGTGCCAGCAGTTACGAGGCTAGCGGCTACAATGAGCAGTTCTTC
15	TRBV4-3	NA	NA	TRBJ2-1	CASSQEGAVYNEQFF	TGCGCCAGCAGCCAAGAGGGGGCGGTTTACAATGAGCAGTTCTTC
13	TRBV12-3/TRBV12-4	NA	NA	TRBJ2-7	CASSLRAGLEQYF	TGTGCCAGCAGTTTACGGGCGGGGTTAGAGCAGTACTTC
15	TRBV4-3	NA	NA	TRBJ2-7	CASSQDGTVSYEQYF	TGCGCCAGCAGCCAGGACGGGACGGTATCCTACGAGCAGTACTTC
16	TRBV5-8	NA	TRBD1	TRBJ1-5	CASSPGTGRSNQPQHF	TGTGCCAGCAGCCCCGGGACAGGTAGGAGCAATCAGCCCCAGCATTTT
17	TRBV7-9	few	TRBD2	TRBJ2-7	CASSPGGAGGLSYEQYF	TGTGCCAGCAGCCCTGGGGGAGCGGGGGGCCTTTCCTACGAGCAGTACTTC
13	TRBV18	NA	NA	TRBJ1-1	CASSGGMNTEAFF	TGTGCCAGCTCAGGGGGGATGAACACTGAAGCTTTCTTT
16	TRBV24-1	NA	TRBD1	TRBJ2-7	CATSDSGQGALYEQYF	TGTGCCACCAGTGATTCGGGACAGGGGGCTCTCTACGAGCAGTACTTC
14	TRBV19	NA	NA	TRBJ1-2	CASSIAANDYGYTF	TGTGCCAGTAGTATAGCCGCAAACGACTATGGCTACACCTTC
17	TRBV11-2	NA	TRBD2	TRBJ2-7	CASSSGISGLAAYEQYF	TGTGCCAGCAGCTCGGGCATATCGGGACTAGCGGCCTACGAGCAGTACTTC
14	TRBV27	NA	NA	TRBJ2-4	CASNGGGAKNIQYF	TGTGCCAGCAACGGAGGCGGAGCCAAAAACATTCAGTACTTC
14	TRBV29-1	NA	NA	TRBJ1-1	CSVRQVSGNTEAFF	TGCAGCGTCAGACAGGTCTCGGGGAACACTGAAGCTTTCTTT
14	TRBV6-5	NA	TRBD1	TRBJ2-1	CASRRQGAKNEQFF	TGTGCCAGCAGACGACAGGGGGCTAAGAATGAGCAGTTCTTC
14	TRBV15	NA	NA	TRBJ1-3	CATSARSQGNTIYF	TGTGCCACCAGCGCCAGGTCCCAGGGAAACACCATATATTTT
15	TRBV25-1	NA	NA	TRBJ2-2	CASAGLSEDTGELFF	TGTGCCAGCGCGGGTCTCTCGGAGGACACCGGGGAGCTGTTTTTT
15	TRBV6-5	few	NA	TRBJ2-2	CASNTDSGAGGELFF	TGTGCCAGCAATACCGATAGCGGAGCGGGCGGGGAGCTGTTTTTT
20	TRBV15	NA	TRBD1	TRBJ1-3	CATSRGVPGQGAFSGNTIYF	TGTGCCACCAGCAGAGGAGTACCGGGACAGGGAGCTTTCTCTGGAAACACCATATATTTT
14	TRBV25-1	NA	NA	TRBJ1-3	CASSEPGTTNTIYF	TGTGCCAGCAGTGAGCCAGGGACTACAAACACCATATATTTT
15	TRBV30	NA	TRBD1	TRBJ1-3	CAWSLDRVFGNTIYF	TGTGCCTGGAGTCTCGACAGGGTTTTTGGAAACACCATATATTTT
16	TRBV11-2	NA	TRBD2	TRBJ2-1	CASSSGGTSGYNEQFF	TGTGCCAGCAGCTCGGGAGGGACTAGCGGCTACAATGAGCAGTTCTTC
12	TRBV27	NA	NA	TRBJ2-2	CASSLSGRELFF	TGTGCCAGCAGTTTATCAGGGAGAGAGCTGTTTTTT
16	TRBV13	NA	TRBD1	TRBJ1-6	CASSTGDRAKNSPLHF	TGTGCCAGCAGCACTGGGGACAGGGCTAAGAATTCACCCCTCCACTTT